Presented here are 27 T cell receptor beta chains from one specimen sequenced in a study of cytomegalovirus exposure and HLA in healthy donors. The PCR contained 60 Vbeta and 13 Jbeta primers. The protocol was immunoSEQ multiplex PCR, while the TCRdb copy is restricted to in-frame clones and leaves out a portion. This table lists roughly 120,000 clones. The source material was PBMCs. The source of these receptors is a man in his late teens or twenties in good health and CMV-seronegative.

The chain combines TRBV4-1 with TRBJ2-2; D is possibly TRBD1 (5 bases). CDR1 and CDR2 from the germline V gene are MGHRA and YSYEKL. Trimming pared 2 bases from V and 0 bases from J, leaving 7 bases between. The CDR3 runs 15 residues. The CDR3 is CASSQKGTNTGELFF. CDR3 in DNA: TGCGCCAGCAGCCAAAAGGGGACGAACACCGGGGAGCTGTTTTTT.

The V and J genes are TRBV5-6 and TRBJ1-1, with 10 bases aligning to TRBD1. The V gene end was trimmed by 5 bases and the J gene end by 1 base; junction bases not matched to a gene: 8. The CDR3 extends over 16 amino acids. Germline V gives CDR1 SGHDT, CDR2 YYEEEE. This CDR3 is CASSKDRGRPNTEAFF. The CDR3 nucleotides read TGTGCCAGCAGTAAGGACAGGGGGAGGCCGAACACTGAAGCTTTCTTT.

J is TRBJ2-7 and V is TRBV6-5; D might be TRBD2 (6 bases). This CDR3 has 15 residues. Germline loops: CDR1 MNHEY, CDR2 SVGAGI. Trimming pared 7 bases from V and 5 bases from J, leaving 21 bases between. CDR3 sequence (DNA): TGTGCCAGCACTCCCCCCGGGGGAATAGACGACGAGCAGTACTTC. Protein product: CASTPPGGIDDEQYF.

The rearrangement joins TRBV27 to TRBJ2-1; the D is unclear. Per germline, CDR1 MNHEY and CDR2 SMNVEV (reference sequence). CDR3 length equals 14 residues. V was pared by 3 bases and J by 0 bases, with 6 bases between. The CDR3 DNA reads TGTGCCAGCAGTTTGTACAACTCCTACAATGAGCAGTTCTTC. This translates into CASSLYNSYNEQFF.

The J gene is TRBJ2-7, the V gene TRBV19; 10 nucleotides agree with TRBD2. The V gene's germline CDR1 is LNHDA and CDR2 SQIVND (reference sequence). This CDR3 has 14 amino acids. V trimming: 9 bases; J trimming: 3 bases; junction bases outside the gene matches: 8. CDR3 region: CASSRTSGDYEQYF. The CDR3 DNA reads TGTGCCAGCTCAAGGACTAGCGGAGACTACGAGCAGTACTTC.

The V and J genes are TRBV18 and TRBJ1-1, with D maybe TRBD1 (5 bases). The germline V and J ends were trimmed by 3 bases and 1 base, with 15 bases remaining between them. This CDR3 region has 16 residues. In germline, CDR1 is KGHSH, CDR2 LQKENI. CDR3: CASSPNGAGGNTEAFF. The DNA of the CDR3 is TGTGCCAGCTCACCGAATGGAGCCGGGGGGAACACTGAAGCTTTCTTT.

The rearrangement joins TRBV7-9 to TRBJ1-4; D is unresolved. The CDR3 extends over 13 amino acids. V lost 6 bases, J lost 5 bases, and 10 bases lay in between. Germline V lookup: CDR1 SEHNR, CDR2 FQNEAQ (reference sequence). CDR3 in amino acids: CASSLDWNEKLFF. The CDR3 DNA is TGTGCCAGCAGTCTGGACTGGAATGAAAAACTGTTTTTT.

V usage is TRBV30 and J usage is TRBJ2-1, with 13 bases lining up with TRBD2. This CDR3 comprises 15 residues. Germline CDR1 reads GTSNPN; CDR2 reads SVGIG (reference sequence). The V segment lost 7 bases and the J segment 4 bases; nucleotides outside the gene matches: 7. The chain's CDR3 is CAYTPGLAGYNEQFF. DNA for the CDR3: TGTGCCTATACCCCGGGACTAGCGGGGTACAATGAGCAGTTCTTC.

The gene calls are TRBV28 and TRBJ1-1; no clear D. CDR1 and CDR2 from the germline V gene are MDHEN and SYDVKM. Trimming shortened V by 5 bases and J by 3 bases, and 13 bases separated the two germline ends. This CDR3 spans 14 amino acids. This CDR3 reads CASSPPQWYTEAFF. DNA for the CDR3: TGTGCCAGCAGTCCCCCCCAGTGGTACACTGAAGCTTTCTTT.

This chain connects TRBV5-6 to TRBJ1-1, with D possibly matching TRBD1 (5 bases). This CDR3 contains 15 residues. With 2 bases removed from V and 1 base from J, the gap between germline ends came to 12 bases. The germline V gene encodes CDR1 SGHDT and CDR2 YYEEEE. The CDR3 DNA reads TGTGCCAGCAGCTTAGGGGCGGTACGGAACACTGAAGCTTTCTTT. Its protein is CASSLGAVRNTEAFF.

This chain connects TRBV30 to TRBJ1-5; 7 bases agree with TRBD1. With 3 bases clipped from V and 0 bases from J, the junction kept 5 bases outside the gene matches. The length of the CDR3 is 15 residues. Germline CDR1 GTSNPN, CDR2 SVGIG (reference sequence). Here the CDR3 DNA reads TGTGCCTGGAGCGCACAGGGGTATAGCAATCAGCCCCAGCATTTT. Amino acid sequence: CAWSAQGYSNQPQHF.

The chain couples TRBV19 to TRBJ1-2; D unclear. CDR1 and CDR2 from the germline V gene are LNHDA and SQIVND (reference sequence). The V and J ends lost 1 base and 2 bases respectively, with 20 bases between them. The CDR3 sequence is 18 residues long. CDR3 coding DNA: TGTGCCAGTAGTATAGGAGGGTACGACCCCAAAGAAAACTATGGCTACACCTTC. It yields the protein CASSIGGYDPKENYGYTF.

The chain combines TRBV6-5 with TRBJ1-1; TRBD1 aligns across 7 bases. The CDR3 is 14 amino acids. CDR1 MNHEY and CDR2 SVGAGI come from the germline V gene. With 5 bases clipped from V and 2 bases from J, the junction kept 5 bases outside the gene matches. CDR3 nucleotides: TGTGCCAGCAGTCCGGACAGGACTAACACTGAAGCTTTCTTT. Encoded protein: CASSPDRTNTEAFF.

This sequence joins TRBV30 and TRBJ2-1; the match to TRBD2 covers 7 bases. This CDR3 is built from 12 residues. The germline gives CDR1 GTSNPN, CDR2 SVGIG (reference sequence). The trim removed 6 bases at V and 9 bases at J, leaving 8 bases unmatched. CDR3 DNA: TGTGCCTGTCTTCCGACTAGCTTTGAGCAGTTCTTC. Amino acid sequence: CACLPTSFEQFF.

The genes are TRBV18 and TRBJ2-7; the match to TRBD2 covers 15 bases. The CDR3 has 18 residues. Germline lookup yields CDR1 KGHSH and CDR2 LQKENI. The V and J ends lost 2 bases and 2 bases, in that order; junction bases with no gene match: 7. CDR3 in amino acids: CASSPAGLAGGLAYEQYF. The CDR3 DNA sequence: TGTGCCAGCTCACCAGCTGGACTAGCGGGAGGGCTTGCCTACGAGCAGTACTTC.

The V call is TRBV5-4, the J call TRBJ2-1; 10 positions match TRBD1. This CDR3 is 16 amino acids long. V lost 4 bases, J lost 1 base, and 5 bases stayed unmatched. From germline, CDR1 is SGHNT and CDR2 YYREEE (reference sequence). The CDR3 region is CASSRDRGESYNEQFF. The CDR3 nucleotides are TGTGCCAGCAGCCGGGACAGGGGAGAATCCTACAATGAGCAGTTCTTC.

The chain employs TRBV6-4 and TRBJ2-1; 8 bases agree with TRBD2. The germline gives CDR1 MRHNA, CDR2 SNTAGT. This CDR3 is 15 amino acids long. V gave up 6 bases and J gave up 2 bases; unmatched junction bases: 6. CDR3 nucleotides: TGTGCCAGCAGCTACACTAGCGGAGCCTACAATGAGCAGTTCTTC. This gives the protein CASSYTSGAYNEQFF.

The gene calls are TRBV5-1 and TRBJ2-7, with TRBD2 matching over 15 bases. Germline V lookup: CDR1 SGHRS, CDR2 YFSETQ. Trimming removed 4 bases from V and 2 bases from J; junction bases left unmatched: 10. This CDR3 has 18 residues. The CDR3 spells CASSIGGLAGGIPYEQYF. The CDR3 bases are TGCGCCAGCAGCATAGGAGGACTAGCGGGAGGGATTCCCTACGAGCAGTACTTC.

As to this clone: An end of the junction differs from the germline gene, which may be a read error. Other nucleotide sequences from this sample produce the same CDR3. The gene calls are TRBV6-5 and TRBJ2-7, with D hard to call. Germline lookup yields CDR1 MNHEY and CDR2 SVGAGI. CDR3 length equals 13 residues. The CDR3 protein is CASSYSQAYEQYF. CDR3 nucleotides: TGTGCCAGCAGTTACTCGCAGGCCTACGAGCAATACTTC.

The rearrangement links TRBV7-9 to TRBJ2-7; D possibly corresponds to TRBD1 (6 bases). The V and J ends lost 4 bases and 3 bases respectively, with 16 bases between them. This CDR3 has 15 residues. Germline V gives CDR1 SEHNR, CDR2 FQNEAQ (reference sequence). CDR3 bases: TGTGCCAGCAGCTATCCCGACAGGCCAGACTACGAGCAGTACTTC. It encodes CASSYPDRPDYEQYF.

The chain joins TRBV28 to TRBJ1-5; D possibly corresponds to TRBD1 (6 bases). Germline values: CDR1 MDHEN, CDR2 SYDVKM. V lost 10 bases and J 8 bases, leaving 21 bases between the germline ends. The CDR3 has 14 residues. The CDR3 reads CATQDIGTPEPQHF. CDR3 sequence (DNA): TGTGCCACCCAGGATATAGGGACACCTGAGCCCCAGCATTTT.

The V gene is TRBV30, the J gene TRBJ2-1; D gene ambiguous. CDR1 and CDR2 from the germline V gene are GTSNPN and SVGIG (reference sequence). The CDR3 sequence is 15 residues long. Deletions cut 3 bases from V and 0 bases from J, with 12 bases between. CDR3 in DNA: TGTGCCTGGAGGTCCCGTCAGGCCTCCTACAATGAGCAGTTCTTC. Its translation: CAWRSRQASYNEQFF.

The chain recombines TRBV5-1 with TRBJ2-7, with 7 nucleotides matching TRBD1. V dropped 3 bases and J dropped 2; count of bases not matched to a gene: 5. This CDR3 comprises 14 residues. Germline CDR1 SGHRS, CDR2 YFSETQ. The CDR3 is CASSYNQGAYEQYF. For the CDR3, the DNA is TGCGCCAGCAGCTACAACCAGGGGGCCTACGAGCAGTACTTC.

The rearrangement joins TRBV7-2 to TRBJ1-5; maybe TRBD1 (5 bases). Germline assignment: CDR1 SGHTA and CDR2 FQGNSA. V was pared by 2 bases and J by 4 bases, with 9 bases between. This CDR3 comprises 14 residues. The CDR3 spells CASSLLQVNQPQHF. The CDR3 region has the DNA TGTGCCAGCAGCTTACTACAGGTGAATCAGCCCCAGCATTTT.

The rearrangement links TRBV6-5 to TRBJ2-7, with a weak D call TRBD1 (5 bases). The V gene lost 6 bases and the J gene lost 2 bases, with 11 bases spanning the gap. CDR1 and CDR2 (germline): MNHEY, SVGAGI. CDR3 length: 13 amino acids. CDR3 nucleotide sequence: TGTGCCAGCAGCCTGACAGTAACCTACGAGCAGTACTTC. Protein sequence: CASSLTVTYEQYF.

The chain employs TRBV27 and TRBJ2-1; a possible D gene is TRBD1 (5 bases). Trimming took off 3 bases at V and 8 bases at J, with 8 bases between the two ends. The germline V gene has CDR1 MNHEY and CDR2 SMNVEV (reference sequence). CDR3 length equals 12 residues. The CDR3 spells CASSFRGYEQFF. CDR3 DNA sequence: TGTGCCAGCAGTTTTAGGGGTTATGAGCAGTTCTTC.

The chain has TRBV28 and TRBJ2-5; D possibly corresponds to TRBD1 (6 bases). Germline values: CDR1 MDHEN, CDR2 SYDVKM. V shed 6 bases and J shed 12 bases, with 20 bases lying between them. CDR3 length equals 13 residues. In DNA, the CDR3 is TGTGCCAGCAGCCGTAGTTTCCAGGGGCGTAAGTACTTC. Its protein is CASSRSFQGRKYF. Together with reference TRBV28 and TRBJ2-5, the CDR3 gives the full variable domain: DVKVTQSSRYLVKRTGEKVFLECVQDMDHENMFWYRQDPGLGLRLIYFSYDVKMKEKGDIPEGYSVSREKKERFSLILESASTNQTSMYLCASSRSFQGRKYFGPGTRLLVL.